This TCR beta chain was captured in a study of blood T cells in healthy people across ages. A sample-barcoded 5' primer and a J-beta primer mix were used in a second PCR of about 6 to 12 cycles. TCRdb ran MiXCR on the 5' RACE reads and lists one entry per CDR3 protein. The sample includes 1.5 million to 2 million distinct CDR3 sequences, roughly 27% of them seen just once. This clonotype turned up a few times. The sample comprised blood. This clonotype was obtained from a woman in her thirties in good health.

This CDR3 is CASSFGQQNTEAFF. The CDR3 coding sequence is TGTGCCAGCAGCTTCGGACAGCAGAACACTGAAGCTTTCTTT. The rearrangement uses TRBV7-2 and TRBJ1-1; D is perhaps TRBD1 (6 bases). CDR1 is SGHTA, CDR2 FQGNSA, per germline. V was trimmed by 3 bases and J by 1 base, leaving 9 bases between them. The CDR3 is made up of 14 amino acids.